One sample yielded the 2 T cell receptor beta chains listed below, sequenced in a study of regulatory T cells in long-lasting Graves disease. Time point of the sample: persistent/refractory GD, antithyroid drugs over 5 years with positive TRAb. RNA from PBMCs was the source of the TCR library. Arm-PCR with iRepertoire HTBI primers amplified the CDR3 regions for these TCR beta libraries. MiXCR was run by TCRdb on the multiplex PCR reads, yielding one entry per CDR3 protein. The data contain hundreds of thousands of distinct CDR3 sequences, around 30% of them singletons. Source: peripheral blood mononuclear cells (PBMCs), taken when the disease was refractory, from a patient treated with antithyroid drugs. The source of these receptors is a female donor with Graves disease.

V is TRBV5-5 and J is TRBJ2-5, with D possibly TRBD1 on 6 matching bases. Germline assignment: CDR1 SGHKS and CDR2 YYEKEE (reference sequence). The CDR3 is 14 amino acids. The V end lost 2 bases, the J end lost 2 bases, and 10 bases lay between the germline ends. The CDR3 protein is CASSFSTGQETQYF. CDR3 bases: TGTGCCAGCAGCTTCTCGACAGGACAAGAGACCCAGTACTTC. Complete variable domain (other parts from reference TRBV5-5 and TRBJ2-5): DAGVTQSPTHLIKTRGQQVTLRCSPISGHKSVSWYQQVLGQGPQFIFQYYEKEERGRGNFPDRFSARQFPNYSSELNVNALLLGDSALYLCASSFSTGQETQYFGPGTRLLVL.

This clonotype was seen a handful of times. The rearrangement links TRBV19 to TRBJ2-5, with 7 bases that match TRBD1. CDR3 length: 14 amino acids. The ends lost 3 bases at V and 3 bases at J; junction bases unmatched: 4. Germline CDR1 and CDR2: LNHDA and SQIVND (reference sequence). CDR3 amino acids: CASSIRDSEETQYF. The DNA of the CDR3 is TGTGCCAGTAGTATTAGGGACAGCGAAGAGACCCAGTACTTC.